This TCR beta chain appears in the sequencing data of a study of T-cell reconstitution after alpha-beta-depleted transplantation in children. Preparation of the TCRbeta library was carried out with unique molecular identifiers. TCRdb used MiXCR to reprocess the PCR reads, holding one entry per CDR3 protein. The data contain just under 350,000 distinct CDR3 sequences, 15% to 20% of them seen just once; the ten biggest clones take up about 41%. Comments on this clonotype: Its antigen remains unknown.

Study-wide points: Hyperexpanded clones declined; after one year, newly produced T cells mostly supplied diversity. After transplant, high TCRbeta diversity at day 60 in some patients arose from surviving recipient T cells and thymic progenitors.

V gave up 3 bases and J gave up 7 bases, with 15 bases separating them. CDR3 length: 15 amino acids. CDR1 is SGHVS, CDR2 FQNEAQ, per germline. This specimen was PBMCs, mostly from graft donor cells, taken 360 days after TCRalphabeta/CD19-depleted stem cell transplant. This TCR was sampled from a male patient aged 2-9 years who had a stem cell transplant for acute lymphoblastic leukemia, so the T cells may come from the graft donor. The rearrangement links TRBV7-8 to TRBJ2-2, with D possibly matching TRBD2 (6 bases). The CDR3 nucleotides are TGTGCCAGCAGCTTCTTTAGCGGATTTAGCGGGGAGCTGTTTTTT. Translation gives CASSFFSGFSGELFF.